Presented here are 15 T cell receptor beta chains from one specimen sequenced in a study of spatial heterogeneity in lung cancer. One entry per CDR3 protein, called by TCRdb with MiXCR from the 5' RACE reads. Found here are roughly 60,000 distinct CDR3 sequences, 7% to 10% of them singletons; the top ten hold roughly 15%. Noted time point: sample taken at primary tumor resection. Unsorted whole RNA from tumor, nontumor lung or frozen PBMC underwent sequencing. This specimen consisted of PBMCs, obtained at surgery. Every receptor here comes from a female donor with early-stage non-small cell lung cancer.

This clonotype was recorded many times. This chain links TRBV7-9 with TRBJ2-5; 12 bases fit TRBD2. Trimming cost V 1 base and J 5 bases; bases outside gene matches: 2. The CDR3 extends over 15 amino acids. Germline V gene data show CDR1 as SEHNR and CDR2 as FQNEAQ (reference sequence). The CDR3 spells CASSLGLAGAETQYF. CDR3 in DNA: TGTGCCAGCAGCTTAGGACTAGCGGGGGCCGAGACCCAGTACTTC.

At least ten counts were recorded for this clonotype. This chain links TRBV28 with TRBJ2-1; possibly TRBD1 or TRBD2 for D (5 bases each). CDR1 is MDHEN and CDR2 is SYDVKM in the germline V gene. This CDR3 has 16 residues. V shed 7 bases and J shed 0 bases, with 16 bases lying between them. CDR3: CASTSGARSSYNEQFF. The CDR3 DNA reads TGTGCCAGCACCTCCGGGGCTAGGAGCTCCTACAATGAGCAGTTCTTC.

This chain connects TRBV14 to TRBJ2-5; 7 bases line up with TRBD1. The CDR3 is 15 residues long. Germline V lookup: CDR1 SGHDN, CDR2 FVKESK. Unmatched junction bases numbered 9, after V lost 6 bases and J lost 2 bases. In DNA, the CDR3 is TGTGCCAGCAGGCTGGCCGGGACAGCTCAAGAGACCCAGTACTTC. Protein product: CASRLAGTAQETQYF. The full variable domain, completed using reference TRBV14 and TRBJ2-5, is EAGVTQFPSHSVIEKGQTVTLRCDPISGHDNLYWYRRVMGKEIKFLLHFVKESKQDESGMPNNRFLAERTGGTYSTLKVQPAELEDSGVYFCASRLAGTAQETQYFGPGTRLLVL.

This clonotype was counted a few times. The chain has TRBV11-2 and TRBJ1-4; D not resolved. V was clipped by 0 bases and J by 8 bases, with 13 bases between them. This CDR3 comprises 15 residues. CDR1 SGHAT and CDR2 FQNNGV come from the germline V gene. The CDR3 region has the DNA TGTGCCAGCAGCTTAGACTCAAGGGCGATCGAAAAACTGTTTTTT. Translating gives CASSLDSRAIEKLFF.

This clonotype was found a few times. The chain is built from TRBV7-2 and TRBJ2-3; no clear D. Germline CDR1 is SGHTA and CDR2 is FQGNSA. V was pared by 3 bases and J by 2 bases, with 3 bases between. There are 12 residues in the CDR3. The CDR3 DNA reads TGTGCCAGCAGCTTTAACACAGATACGCAGTATTTT. Amino acid sequence: CASSFNTDTQYF. The variable domain in full, with the rest retrieved from reference TRBV7-2 and TRBJ2-3, is GAGVSQSPSNKVTEKGKDVELRCDPISGHTALYWYRQSLGQGLEFLIYFQGNSAPDKSGLPSDRFSAERTGGSVSTLTIQRTQQEDSAVYLCASSFNTDTQYFGPGTRLTVL.

This clonotype was counted many times. V is TRBV3-1 and J is TRBJ2-1, with a possible D match to TRBD1 (5 bases). The V end was cut by 1 base, the J end by 12 bases, with 10 bases between. This CDR3 region has 12 residues. The germline gives CDR1 LGHDT, CDR2 YNNKEL (reference sequence). The CDR3 here is CASSQADTGQFF. CDR3 nucleotide sequence: TGTGCCAGCAGCCAAGCGGATACAGGGCAGTTCTTC.

In DNA, the CDR3 is TGCGCCAGCAGCCAAAACGGGCAGGTTGCAACTAATGAAAAACTGTTTTTT. Amino acid sequence: CASSQNGQVATNEKLFF. The rearrangement uses TRBV4-1 and TRBJ1-4; D uncertain. This CDR3 is built from 17 residues. Trimming removed 2 bases from V and 0 bases from J, with 13 bases in between. CDR1 and CDR2 from the germline V gene are MGHRA and YSYEKL.

The chain couples TRBV5-1 to TRBJ2-3; D possibly corresponds to TRBD1 (6 bases). This CDR3 has 14 residues. The germline V gene has CDR1 SGHRS and CDR2 YFSETQ. Trimming shortened V by 0 bases and J by 5 bases, and 10 bases separated the two germline ends. Here the CDR3 reads CASSLGQERDTQYF. The CDR3 DNA reads as TGCGCCAGCAGCTTGGGACAGGAGAGAGATACGCAGTATTTT.

This sequence joins TRBV20-1 and TRBJ2-1; D remains unclear. This CDR3 has 12 amino acids. V lost 5 bases to trimming and J lost 10 bases, with 15 bases between them. The V gene's germline CDR1 is DFQATT and CDR2 SNEGSKA (reference sequence). CDR3 sequence reads: CSAPPLAREQFF. CDR3 coding DNA: TGCAGTGCTCCCCCTCTGGCTCGGGAGCAGTTCTTC.

This clonotype showed up many times. The V and J genes are TRBV28 and TRBJ1-1, with D possibly being TRBD1 (6 bases). The CDR3 has 11 residues. Germline CDR1 and CDR2: MDHEN and SYDVKM. V lost 5 bases to trimming and J lost 8 bases, with 9 bases between them. The CDR3 region has the DNA TGTGCCAGCAGTACCGACAGGGAAGCTTTCTTT. This encodes CASSTDREAFF.

Concerning this clonotype: This may come from a read error, since a much larger clone is one base off. The rearrangement uses TRBV7-2 and TRBJ2-3; D is ambiguous. This CDR3 has 14 residues. Germline values: CDR1 SGHTA, CDR2 FQGNSA. The CDR3 here is CVSSLNSFADTQYF. In nucleotides, the CDR3 is TGTGTCAGCAGCTTAAACAGCTTCGCAGATACGCAGTATTTT.

The V and J genes are TRBV3-1 and TRBJ2-7, with 9 bases fitting TRBD1. In germline, CDR1 is LGHDT, CDR2 YNNKEL (reference sequence). Unmatched junction bases numbered 3, after V lost 3 bases and J lost 0 bases. This CDR3 spans 15 amino acids. The CDR3 region is CASSHGTGISYEQYF. The CDR3 bases are TGTGCCAGCAGCCATGGGACAGGGATCTCCTACGAGCAGTACTTC.

The chain couples TRBV27 to TRBJ1-1, with a weak D call TRBD1 (6 bases). Germline assignment: CDR1 MNHEY and CDR2 SMNVEV (reference sequence). The CDR3 is 13 residues long. Trimming left V 5 bases short and J 6 bases short, with 13 bases between. CDR3 in DNA: TGTGCCAGCAGTCCTAACGGGGGCCCTGAAGCTTTCTTT. Protein product: CASSPNGGPEAFF.

This clonotype was seen just once. The rearrangement joins TRBV12-3 or TRBV12-4 to TRBJ2-7; tentatively, D is TRBD2 (6 bases). Trimming shortened V by 3 bases and J by 2 bases, and 11 bases separated the two germline ends. The CDR3 runs 14 residues. This CDR3 is CASSLEGFAYEQYF. In nucleotides, the CDR3 is TGTGCCAGCAGTTTGGAGGGTTTCGCCTACGAGCAGTACTTC.

This clonotype was detected ten times or more. The chain carries TRBV29-1 and TRBJ2-6; D uncertain. Trimming stripped 7 bases from V and 4 bases from J, with 11 bases between. CDR3 length: 13 amino acids. Germline assignment: CDR1 SQVTM and CDR2 ANQGSEA. The CDR3 region is CSARVSGANVLTF. CDR3 bases: TGCAGCGCAAGGGTCTCAGGGGCCAACGTCCTGACTTTC.